One and the same sample provided the 18 T cell receptor beta chains below, sequenced in a study of cytomegalovirus exposure and HLA in healthy donors. PCR involved 60 Vbeta and 13 Jbeta primers. The repertoire was sequenced with immunoSEQ multiplex PCR; TCRdb's copy has only in-frame clones and lacks some. Of 95,000 to 150,000 clones in the sample, roughly 86% were seen once. Material for sequencing was PBMCs. The receptors come from a man between 18 and 29 years old in good health and CMV-seronegative.

The chain employs TRBV5-1 and TRBJ1-5; D perhaps matches TRBD1 (5 bases). Trimming pared 2 bases from V and 0 bases from J, leaving 6 bases between. Germline lookup yields CDR1 SGHRS and CDR2 YFSETQ. The CDR3 extends over 14 amino acids. The CDR3 loop is CASSFGGSNQPQHF. Written as DNA, the CDR3 is TGCGCCAGCAGCTTCGGGGGTAGCAATCAGCCCCAGCATTTT.

The chain has TRBV25-1 and TRBJ2-1, with a tentative D call TRBD2 (6 bases). Trimming removed 7 bases at V and 4 bases at J, with 14 bases between. Germline V CDR1 and CDR2: MGHDK, SYGVNS. The CDR3 length is 14 residues. CDR3: CASKGPGGYNEQFF. The CDR3 region has the DNA TGTGCCAGCAAAGGACCCGGGGGATACAATGAGCAGTTCTTC. Looking up the rest from reference TRBV25-1 and TRBJ2-1 gives the full variable domain: EADIYQTPRYLVIGTGKKITLECSQTMGHDKMYWYQQDPGMELHLIHYSYGVNSTEKGDLSSESTVSRIRTEHFPLTLESARPSHTSQYLCASKGPGGYNEQFFGPGTRLTVL.

This chain links TRBV10-1 with TRBJ2-7, with D hard to call. Germline V CDR1 and CDR2: WNHNN, SYGVQD (reference sequence). The CDR3 consists of 15 residues. Trimming shortened V by 0 bases and J by 1 base, and 10 bases separated the two germline ends. In nucleotides, the CDR3 is TGCGCCAGCAGTGAGTCCACAGCCAATTCCTACGAGCAGTACTTC. It is translated as CASSESTANSYEQYF.

This clone was counted between two and nine times. The chain employs TRBV6-6 and TRBJ1-1; no definite D call. Germline values: CDR1 MNHNY, CDR2 SVGAGI (reference sequence). V gave up 5 bases and J gave up 7 bases, with 11 bases separating them. The CDR3 covers 12 residues. CDR3 loop: CASSRGGLEAFF. Written as DNA, the CDR3 is TGTGCCAGCAGTCGAGGCGGGCTTGAAGCTTTCTTT.

The chain uses TRBV25-1 and TRBJ1-2, with 8 bases matching TRBD1. CDR3 length equals 14 residues. Germline V gives CDR1 MGHDK, CDR2 SYGVNS. With V trimmed by 1 base and J by 8 bases, 6 bases remained unmatched. CDR3 DNA sequence: TGTGCCAGCAGTGAATCTCAGGGGGCGGGCGGCTACACCTTC. It translates to CASSESQGAGGYTF.

The genes are TRBV19 and TRBJ1-1; perhaps TRBD1 as D (5 bases). The CDR3 loop spans 12 amino acids. V shed 5 bases and J shed 5 bases, with 9 bases lying between them. CDR1 LNHDA and CDR2 SQIVND come from the germline V gene (reference sequence). In nucleotides, the CDR3 is TGTGCCAGTAGTCCAGGGATTACTGAAGCTTTCTTT. Translated, it gives CASSPGITEAFF.

The chain joins TRBV9 to TRBJ1-2; no clear D. With 1 base removed from V and 1 base from J, the gap between germline ends came to 8 bases. The CDR3 contains 14 residues. Germline values: CDR1 SGDLS, CDR2 YYNGEE. CDR3: CASSVLSSNYGYTF. For the CDR3, the DNA is TGTGCCAGCAGCGTATTGTCCAGTAACTATGGCTACACCTTC.

The V call is TRBV21-1, the J call TRBJ2-3; TRBD2, the table's D call, was not compared with the DNA. TRBV21-1 counts as a pseudogene. This CDR3 contains 14 residues. The CDR3 sequence is CASSRRGSTDTQYF. The CDR3 region has the DNA TGTGCCAGCAGCCGACGGGGTAGCACAGATACGCAGTATTTT.

Only a few counts were recorded for this clone. The chain employs TRBV5-5 and TRBJ1-4; 7 bases match TRBD1. Trimming removed 1 base from V and 12 bases from J; junction bases left unmatched: 3. Germline V gene sequence: CDR1 SGHKS, CDR2 YYEKEE (reference sequence). The CDR3 is 12 residues long. CDR3 nucleotides: TGTGCCAGCAGCTTGCAGGGGGGAGAACTGTTTTTT. It codes for CASSLQGGELFF.

This clone has just a few counts. V usage is TRBV7-8 and J usage is TRBJ1-6; the D is unclear. This CDR3 has 13 residues. The germline CDR1 and CDR2 sequences are SGHVS and FQNEAQ. V was pared by 2 bases and J by 9 bases, with 8 bases between. The CDR3 loop is CASSLSNSSPLHF. In nucleotides, the CDR3 is TGTGCCAGCAGCTTATCGAATAGTTCACCCCTCCACTTT. The variable domain in full, completed from reference TRBV7-8 and TRBJ1-6, reads GAGVSQSPRYKVAKRGQDVALRCDPISGHVSLFWYQQALGQGPEFLTYFQNEAQLDKSGLPSDRFFAERPEGSVSTLKIQRTQQEDSAVYLCASSLSNSSPLHFGNGTRLTVT.

The chain recombines TRBV19 with TRBJ1-2; 7 nucleotides line up with TRBD1. Germline loops: CDR1 LNHDA, CDR2 SQIVND (reference sequence). Losses at the gene ends were 5 bases for V and 4 bases for J; bases not matched to a gene: 10. This CDR3 has 15 amino acids. For the CDR3, the DNA is TGTGCCAGTAGTCCCCAGGACAGGTCATTCTATGGCTACACCTTC. Protein sequence: CASSPQDRSFYGYTF.

This clone was found a few times. V usage is TRBV15 and J usage is TRBJ1-2, with 12 bases aligning to TRBD1. Germline CDR1 reads LNHNV; CDR2 reads YYDKDF (reference sequence). Trimming cost V 5 bases and J 6 bases; bases outside gene matches: 7. There are 15 residues in the CDR3. The chain's CDR3 is CATSAPGQGADGYTF. The CDR3 DNA follows: TGTGCCACCAGCGCCCCGGGACAGGGGGCGGATGGCTACACCTTC.

This clone was found a few times. This chain joins TRBV11-2 and TRBJ2-1; 8 bases agree with TRBD2. The germline gives CDR1 SGHAT, CDR2 FQNNGV. The CDR3 covers 16 residues. J lost 6 bases, V lost 5 bases, and 12 bases had no gene match. This CDR3 is CASSPPHGGASNEQFF. In DNA form, the CDR3 reads TGTGCCAGCAGCCCACCCCACGGGGGGGCTTCCAATGAGCAGTTCTTC.

The rearrangement links TRBV19 to TRBJ1-5; TRBD1 agrees at 8 bases. The CDR3 loop spans 16 amino acids. Germline V gene sequence: CDR1 LNHDA, CDR2 SQIVND (reference sequence). Trimming cost V 4 bases and J 0 bases; bases outside gene matches: 5. The CDR3 nucleotides read TGTGCCAGTAGTAGAAGACAGGGGACTAGCAATCAGCCCCAGCATTTT. It encodes CASSRRQGTSNQPQHF.

The sample holds a few counts of this clone. The rearrangement uses TRBV18 and TRBJ2-7, with D uncertain. V lost 1 base to trimming and J lost 5 bases, with 9 bases between them. CDR1 and CDR2 from the germline V gene are KGHSH and LQKENI. The CDR3 consists of 13 residues. The CDR3 bases are TGTGCCAGCTCACCACTTTCGCGGAACGAGCAGTACTTC. Protein sequence: CASSPLSRNEQYF.

This chain joins TRBV2 and TRBJ1-1, with 10 bases that match TRBD1. The CDR3 spans 13 residues. The V gene end was trimmed by 6 bases and the J gene end by 6 bases; junction bases not matched to a gene: 4. From germline, CDR1 is SNHLY and CDR2 FYNNEI. The CDR3 sequence is CASRRDRGSEAFF. As DNA, the CDR3 is TGTGCCAGCAGACGGGACAGGGGATCTGAAGCTTTCTTT.

The chain links TRBV7-9 to TRBJ2-3; 9 nucleotides match TRBD1. The V gene end was trimmed by 4 bases and the J gene end by 8 bases; junction bases not matched to a gene: 13. The CDR3 extends over 16 amino acids. CDR1 and CDR2 (germline): SEHNR, FQNEAQ (reference sequence). In nucleotides, the CDR3 is TGTGCCAGCAGCTGGGACAGGGAGAGACCCAGCGGTACGCAGTATTTT. Protein sequence: CASSWDRERPSGTQYF.

The chain joins TRBV7-7 to TRBJ2-1; D might be TRBD1 (6 bases). This CDR3 has 13 residues. Between the trimmed V and J ends, which lost 6 bases and 5 bases, there was a span of 11 bases. Looked up from germline, CDR1 is SSHAT and CDR2 is FNYEAQ (reference sequence). The CDR3 loop reads CASRSRDNNEQFF. CDR3 bases: TGTGCCAGCAGGTCCAGGGACAACAATGAGCAGTTCTTC.